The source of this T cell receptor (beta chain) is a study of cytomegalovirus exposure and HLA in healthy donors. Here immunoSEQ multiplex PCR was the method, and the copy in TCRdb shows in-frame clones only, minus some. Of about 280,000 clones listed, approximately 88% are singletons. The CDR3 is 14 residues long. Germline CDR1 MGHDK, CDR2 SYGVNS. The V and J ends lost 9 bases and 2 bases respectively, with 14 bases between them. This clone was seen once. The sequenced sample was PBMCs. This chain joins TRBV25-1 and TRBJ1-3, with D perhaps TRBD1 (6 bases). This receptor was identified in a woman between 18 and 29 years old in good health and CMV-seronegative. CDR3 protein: CASEAGAPGNTIYF. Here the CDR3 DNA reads TGTGCCAGTGAAGCAGGGGCCCCTGGAAACACCATATATTTT.